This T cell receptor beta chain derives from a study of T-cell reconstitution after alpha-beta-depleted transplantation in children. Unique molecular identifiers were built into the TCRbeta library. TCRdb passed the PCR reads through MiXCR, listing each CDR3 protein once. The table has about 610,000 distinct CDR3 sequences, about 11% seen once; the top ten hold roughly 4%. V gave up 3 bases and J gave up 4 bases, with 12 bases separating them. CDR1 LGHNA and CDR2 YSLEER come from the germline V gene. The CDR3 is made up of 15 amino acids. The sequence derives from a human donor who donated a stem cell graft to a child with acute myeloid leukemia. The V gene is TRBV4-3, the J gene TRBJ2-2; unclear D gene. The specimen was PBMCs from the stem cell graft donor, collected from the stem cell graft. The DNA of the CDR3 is TGCGCCAGCAGCCAGCTTAGCCAGCGCACCGGGGAGCTGTTTTTT. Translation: CASSQLSQRTGELFF.